This TCR beta chain appears in the sequencing data of a study of cytomegalovirus exposure and HLA in healthy donors. Study-level background: Early released data comprised around 79 million unique TCRs from HLA-typed donors. Findings and caveats of the study: Published work reported that the classifier diagnosed cytomegalovirus status with high specificity and sensitivity. Indistinguishability led to the exclusion of some V segments, TRBV6-2 and TRBV6-3 included.

This CDR3 is 15 amino acids long. Looked up from germline, CDR1 is SGDLS and CDR2 is YYNGEE. V gave up 2 bases and J gave up 4 bases; unmatched junction bases: 5. Concerning this clone itself: What it binds is unknown.

Primers included in the PCR were 60 Vbeta and 13 Jbeta primers. Data came from immunoSEQ multiplex PCR; TCRdb stores just in-frame clones and leaves some out. Of a few hundred thousand clones listed, approximately 78% were seen once; the top ten hold roughly 3.1%. The rearrangement uses TRBV9 and TRBJ2-5; TRBD1 matches 10 bases. The sequenced material came from PBMCs. The TCR comes from a man aged 30 to 45 in good health and CMV-seronegative. The CDR3 here is CASSVDRGQGETQYF. For the CDR3, the DNA is TGTGCCAGCAGCGTCGACAGGGGGCAGGGAGAGACCCAGTACTTC.